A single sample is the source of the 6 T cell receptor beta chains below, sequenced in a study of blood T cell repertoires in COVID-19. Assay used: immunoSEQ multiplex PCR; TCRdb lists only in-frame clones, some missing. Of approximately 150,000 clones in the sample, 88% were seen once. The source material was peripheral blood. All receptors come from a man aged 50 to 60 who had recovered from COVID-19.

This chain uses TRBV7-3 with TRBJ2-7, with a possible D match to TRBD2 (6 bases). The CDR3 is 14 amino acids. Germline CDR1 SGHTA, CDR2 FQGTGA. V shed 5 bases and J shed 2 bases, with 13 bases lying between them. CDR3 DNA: TGTGCCAGCAGCCCCCAGGGACTTCCCTACGAGCAGTACTTC. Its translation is CASSPQGLPYEQYF.

CDR3 sequence: CASSHGQFSYEQYF. CDR3 nucleotides: TGTGCCAGCAGCCATGGACAGTTCTCCTACGAGCAGTACTTC. The V gene is TRBV6-2 or TRBV6-3, the J gene TRBJ2-7; D possibly corresponds to TRBD1 (6 bases). Germline-derived CDR1 and CDR2 are MNHEY and SVGEGT. The CDR3 has 14 amino acids. Trimming cost V 6 bases and J 0 bases, with 12 bases left between them.

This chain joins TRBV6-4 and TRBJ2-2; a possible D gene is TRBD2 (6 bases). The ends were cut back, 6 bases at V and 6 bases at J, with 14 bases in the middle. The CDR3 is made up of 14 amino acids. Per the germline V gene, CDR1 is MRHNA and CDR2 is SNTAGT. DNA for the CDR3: TGTGCCAGCAGAGTAGCGGTCGACGCCGGGGAGCTGTTTTTT. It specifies CASRVAVDAGELFF.

The CDR3 sequence: CASSQRWDRGQETQYF. As DNA, the CDR3 is TGTGCCAGCAGCCAGCGGTGGGACAGGGGTCAAGAGACCCAGTACTTC. The chain joins TRBV5-6 to TRBJ2-5, with 10 bases lining up with TRBD1. Germline V gene sequence: CDR1 SGHDT, CDR2 YYEEEE. The CDR3 runs to 16 residues. The junction had 8 bases not matched to a gene; V was cut back by 4 bases and J by 2 bases.

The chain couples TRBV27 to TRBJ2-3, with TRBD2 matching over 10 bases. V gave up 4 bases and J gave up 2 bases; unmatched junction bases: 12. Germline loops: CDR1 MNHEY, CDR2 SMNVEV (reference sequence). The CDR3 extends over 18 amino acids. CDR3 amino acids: CASSSGTSVPGDTDTQYF. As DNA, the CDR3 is TGTGCCAGCAGTTCCGGGACTAGCGTACCTGGGGACACAGATACGCAGTATTTT.

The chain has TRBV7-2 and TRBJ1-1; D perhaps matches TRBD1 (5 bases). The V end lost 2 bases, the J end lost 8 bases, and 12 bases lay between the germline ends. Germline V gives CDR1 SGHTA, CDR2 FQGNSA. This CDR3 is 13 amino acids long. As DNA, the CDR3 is TGTGCCAGCAGCTTAAAAAGGGGCGAAGAAGCTTTCTTT. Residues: CASSLKRGEEAFF.